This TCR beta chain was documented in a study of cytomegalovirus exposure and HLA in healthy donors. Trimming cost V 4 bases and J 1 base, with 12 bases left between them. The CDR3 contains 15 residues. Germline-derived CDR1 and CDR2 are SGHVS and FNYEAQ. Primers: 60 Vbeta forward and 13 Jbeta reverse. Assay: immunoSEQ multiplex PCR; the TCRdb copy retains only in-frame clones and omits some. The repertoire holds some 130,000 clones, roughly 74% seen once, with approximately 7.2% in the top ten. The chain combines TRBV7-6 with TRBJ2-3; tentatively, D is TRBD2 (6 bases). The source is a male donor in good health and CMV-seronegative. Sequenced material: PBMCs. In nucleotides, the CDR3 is TGTGCCAGCAGCTCTAGCGTCCCCGGCACAGATACGCAGTATTTT. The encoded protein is CASSSSVPGTDTQYF.